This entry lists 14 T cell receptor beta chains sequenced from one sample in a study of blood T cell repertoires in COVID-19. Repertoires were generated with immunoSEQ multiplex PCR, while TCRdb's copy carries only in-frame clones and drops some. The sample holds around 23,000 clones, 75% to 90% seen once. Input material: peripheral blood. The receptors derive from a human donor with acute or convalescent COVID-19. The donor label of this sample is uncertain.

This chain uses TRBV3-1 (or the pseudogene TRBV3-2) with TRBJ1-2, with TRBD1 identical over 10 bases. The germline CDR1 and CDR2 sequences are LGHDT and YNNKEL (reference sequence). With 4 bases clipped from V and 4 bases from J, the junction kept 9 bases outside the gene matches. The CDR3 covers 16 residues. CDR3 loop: CASSLGDRGRPYGYTF. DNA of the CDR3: TGTGCCAGCAGCCTCGGTGACAGGGGGCGACCCTATGGCTACACCTTC.

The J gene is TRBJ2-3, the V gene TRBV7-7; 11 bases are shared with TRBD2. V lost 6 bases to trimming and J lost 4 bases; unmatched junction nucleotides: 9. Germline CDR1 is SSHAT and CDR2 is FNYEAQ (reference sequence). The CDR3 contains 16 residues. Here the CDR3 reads CASSRLAGGMADTQYF. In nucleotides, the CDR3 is TGTGCCAGCAGTCGCCTAGCGGGGGGTATGGCAGATACGCAGTATTTT.

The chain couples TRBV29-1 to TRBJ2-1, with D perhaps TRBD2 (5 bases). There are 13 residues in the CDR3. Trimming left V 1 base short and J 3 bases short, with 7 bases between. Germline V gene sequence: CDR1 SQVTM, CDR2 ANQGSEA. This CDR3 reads CSVEASFYNEQFF. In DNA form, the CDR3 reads TGCAGCGTTGAAGCTAGCTTCTACAATGAGCAGTTCTTC.

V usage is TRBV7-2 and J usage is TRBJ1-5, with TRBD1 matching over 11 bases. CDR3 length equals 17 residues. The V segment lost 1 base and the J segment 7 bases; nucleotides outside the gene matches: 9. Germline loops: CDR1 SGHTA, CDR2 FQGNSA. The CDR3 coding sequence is TGTGCCAGCAGCTTAGGTGGACAGGGGGCCGTCGGGCAGCCCCAGCATTTT. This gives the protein CASSLGGQGAVGQPQHF.

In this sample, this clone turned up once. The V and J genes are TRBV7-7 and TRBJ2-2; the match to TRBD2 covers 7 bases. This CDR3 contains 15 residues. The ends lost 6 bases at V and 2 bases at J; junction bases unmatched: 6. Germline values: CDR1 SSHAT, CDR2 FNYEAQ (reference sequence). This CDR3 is CASRAGTTNTGELFF. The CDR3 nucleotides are TGTGCCAGCAGAGCCGGGACTACAAACACCGGGGAGCTGTTTTTT.

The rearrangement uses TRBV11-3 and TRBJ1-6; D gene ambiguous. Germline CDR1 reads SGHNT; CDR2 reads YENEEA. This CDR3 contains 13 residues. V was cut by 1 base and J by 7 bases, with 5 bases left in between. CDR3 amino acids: CASSLGQNSPLHF. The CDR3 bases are TGTGCCAGCAGCTTAGGTCAGAATTCACCCCTCCACTTT.

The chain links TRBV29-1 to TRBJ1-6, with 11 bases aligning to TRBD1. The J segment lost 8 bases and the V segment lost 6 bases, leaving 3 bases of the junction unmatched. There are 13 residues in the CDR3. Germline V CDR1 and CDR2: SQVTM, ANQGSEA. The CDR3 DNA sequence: TGCAGCGTCGGACAGGGGGCAGATTCACCCCTCCACTTT. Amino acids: CSVGQGADSPLHF.

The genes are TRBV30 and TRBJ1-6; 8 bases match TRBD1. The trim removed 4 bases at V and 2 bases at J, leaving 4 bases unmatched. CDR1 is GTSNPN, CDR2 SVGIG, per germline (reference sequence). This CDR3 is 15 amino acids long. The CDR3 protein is CAWNPGQAYNSPLHF. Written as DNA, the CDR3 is TGTGCCTGGAATCCGGGACAGGCCTATAATTCACCCCTCCACTTT.

The CDR3 loop is CASSARSSYNEQFF. The CDR3 DNA reads TGTGCCAGCAGCGCCCGGAGCTCCTACAATGAGCAGTTCTTC. This rearrangement joins TRBV2 to TRBJ2-1; D ambiguous. Germline V gene sequence: CDR1 SNHLY, CDR2 FYNNEI. V lost 6 bases to trimming and J lost 0 bases, with 9 bases between them. CDR3 length: 14 residues.

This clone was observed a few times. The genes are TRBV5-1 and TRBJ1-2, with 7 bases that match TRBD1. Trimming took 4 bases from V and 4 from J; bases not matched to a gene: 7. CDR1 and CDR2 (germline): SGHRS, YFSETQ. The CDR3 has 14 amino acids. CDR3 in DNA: TGCGCCAGCAGCCCAACAGGGGACAGCTATGGCTACACCTTC. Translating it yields CASSPTGDSYGYTF.

CDR3 in amino acids: CASSPGEGGAFF. CDR3 DNA: TGTGCCAGCTCACCCGGGGAGGGGGGAGCTTTCTTT. The genes are TRBV18 and TRBJ1-1; D perhaps matches TRBD1 (6 bases). This CDR3 contains 12 residues. Trimming stripped 3 bases from V and 10 bases from J, with 12 bases between. CDR1 and CDR2 from the germline V gene are KGHSH and LQKENI.

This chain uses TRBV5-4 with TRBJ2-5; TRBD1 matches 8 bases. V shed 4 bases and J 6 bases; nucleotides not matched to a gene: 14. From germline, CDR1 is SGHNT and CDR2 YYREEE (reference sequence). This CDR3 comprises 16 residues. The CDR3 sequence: CASSRSGAGGGKTQYF. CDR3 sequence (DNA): TGTGCCAGCAGCCGATCAGGGGCAGGGGGCGGAAAGACCCAGTACTTC.

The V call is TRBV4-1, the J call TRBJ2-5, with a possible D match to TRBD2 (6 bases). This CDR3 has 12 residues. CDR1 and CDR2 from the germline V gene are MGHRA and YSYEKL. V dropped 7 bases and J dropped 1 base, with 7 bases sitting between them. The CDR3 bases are TGCGCCAGCATACTAGCCCAAGAGACCCAGTACTTC. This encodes CASILAQETQYF.

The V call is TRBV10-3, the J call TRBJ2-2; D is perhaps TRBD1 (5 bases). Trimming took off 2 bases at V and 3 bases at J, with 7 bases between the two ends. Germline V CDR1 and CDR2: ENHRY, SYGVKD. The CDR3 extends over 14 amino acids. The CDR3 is CAISEGRDTGELFF. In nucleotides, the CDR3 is TGTGCCATCAGTGAGGGCAGGGACACCGGGGAGCTGTTTTTT.